This TCR beta chain was captured in a study of cytomegalovirus exposure and HLA in healthy donors. The PCR was carried out with 60 Vbeta primers and 13 Jbeta primers. The method was immunoSEQ multiplex PCR; TCRdb's version includes in-frame clones alone and lacks a portion of them. The sample yields roughly 130,000 clones, approximately 78% seen once. V lost 4 bases, J lost 0 bases, and 11 bases lay in between. The CDR3 has 15 amino acids. Germline loops: CDR1 SGHDT, CDR2 YYEEEE. The sample taken for sequencing was PBMCs. The rearrangement uses TRBV5-6 and TRBJ2-4; D is possibly TRBD2 (5 bases). The receptor comes from a human donor in good health. CDR3 sequence reads: CASSQPGVAKNIQYF. The CDR3 nucleotides read TGTGCCAGCAGCCAACCCGGGGTAGCCAAAAACATTCAGTACTTC.